The sequence of this TCR beta chain was determined in a study of OX40 agonist ivuxolimab in advanced cancers. The table came from immunoSEQ multiplex PCR; TCRdb's copy has only in-frame clones and leaves some out. The sample has around 100,000 clones, approximately 90% seen once. This clone was recorded only once. The source is an adult with an advanced solid tumor such as melanoma, head and neck, liver or kidney cancer. Sequencing used CD4+ or CD8+ T cells sorted from blood, obtained in a trial of the OX40 agonist ivuxolimab.

CDR3 in DNA: TGTGCCAGCAGCCCCTTTGGCGAGGTGGGAGAGACCCAGTACTTC. Encoded protein: CASSPFGEVGETQYF. The chain links TRBV7-2 to TRBJ2-5; no firm D call. The V end lost 5 bases, the J end lost 4 bases, and 17 bases lay between the germline ends. The CDR3 has 15 residues. Germline CDR1 is SGHTA and CDR2 is FQGNSA.